Listed below are T cell receptor beta chains from one sample, sequenced in a study of shared clonotypes between healthy human individuals. Measured with immunoSEQ multiplex PCR; TCRdb has only the in-frame clones, and not every one. The table shows about 680,000 clones, with about 91% occurring only once. Sequences were obtained from naive CD8+ T cells sorted from blood. These receptors all stem from a man under 40 in good health. Each CDR3 is given with its conserved first and last residue. The D gene is left open where the match is weak. Clone size is not always given. Where it is, it says once, few, many or a class for expanded clones.

cdr3_length	v_call	clone_size	j_call	d_call	cdr3_nt	cdr3_aa
17	TRBV5-6	.	TRBJ2-5	TRBD2	TGTGCCAGCAGCTTGGCTTGGGGGAGGGGTCCCCAAGAGACCCAGTACTTC	CASSLAWGRGPQETQYF
14	TRBV28	.	TRBJ1-5	.	TGTGCCAGCAGTTCCGACAGCCCCAATCAGCCCCAGCATTTT	CASSSDSPNQPQHF
15	TRBV4-1	.	TRBJ2-1	.	TGCGCCAGCAGCCAAGAAGAATTCAGGTACAATGAGCAGTTCTTC	CASSQEEFRYNEQFF
19	TRBV10-1	.	TRBJ2-1	TRBD2	TGCGCCAGCAGCCAGACTACAGCGGGAGCCTATCCTGGCTACAATGAGCAGTTCTTC	CASSQTTAGAYPGYNEQFF
14	TRBV7-9	.	TRBJ1-2	TRBD1	TGTGCCAGCAGCCCAGTTACAGGGGACTATGGCTACACCTTC	CASSPVTGDYGYTF
15	TRBV6-5	.	TRBJ2-7	TRBD1	TGTGCCAGCAGTTATCGGACAGGGGGCATGTGGGAGCAGTACTTC	CASSYRTGGMWEQYF
15	TRBV28	.	TRBJ2-1	TRBD2	TGTGCCAGCAGCAATACTAGCGGGAACTACAATGAGCAGTTCTTC	CASSNTSGNYNEQFF
18	TRBV10-3	.	TRBJ2-5	TRBD2	TGTGCCATCAGTGCCCTCAGGGCTAGCGGGCCGGCCGTTGAGACCCAGTACTTC	CAISALRASGPAVETQYF
15	TRBV15	.	TRBJ2-7	TRBD1	TGTGCCACCAGCCACAGGGGGTTGAGCGCCTACGAGCAGTACTTC	CATSHRGLSAYEQYF
17	TRBV7-8	.	TRBJ2-3	.	TGTGCCAGCAGCTTACGTCGGGCTAGAGGCCCCGGAGATACGCAGTATTTT	CASSLRRARGPGDTQYF
18	TRBV4-1	.	TRBJ1-1	.	TGCGCCAGCAGCCAAGATACACCCGAAGGTAGAGCCGACACTGAAGCTTTCTTT	CASSQDTPEGRADTEAFF
13	TRBV27	.	TRBJ2-2	.	TGTGCCAGCAGTTCATCTAACACCGGGGAGCTGTTTTTT	CASSSSNTGELFF
13	TRBV27	.	TRBJ1-2	.	TGTGCCAGCAGTTTATCTTGGGGTGAGGGCTACACCTTC	CASSLSWGEGYTF
15	TRBV4-1	.	TRBJ2-4	TRBD2	TGCGCCAGCAGCCAAGAAGGCGGGGGGTGGGACATTCAGTACTTC	CASSQEGGGWDIQYF
13	TRBV7-2	.	TRBJ2-1	.	TGTGCCAGCAGCTCAGGGGTGGGGAATGAGCAGTTCTTC	CASSSGVGNEQFF
17	TRBV7-6	.	TRBJ2-1	TRBD2	TGTGCCAGCAGCTTAAAAACTAGCGGGAGCTCCTACAATGAGCAGTTCTTC	CASSLKTSGSSYNEQFF
16	TRBV4-1	.	TRBJ1-4	.	TGCGCCAGCAGCCAAGAGCCGTCCTCGGTTGGGGAAAAACTGTTTTTT	CASSQEPSSVGEKLFF
15	TRBV18	.	TRBJ2-1	.	TGTGCCAGCTCACAGCTTACGACAGCCAACAATGAGCAGTTCTTC	CASSQLTTANNEQFF
15	TRBV30	.	TRBJ1-4	.	TGTGCCTGGAGCGATGGACGGGAAGGGGTTGAAAAACTGTTTTTT	CAWSDGREGVEKLFF
12	TRBV28	.	TRBJ1-2	.	TGTGCCAGCAGTGCAGTTAATTATGGCTACACCTTC	CASSAVNYGYTF
15	TRBV27	.	TRBJ1-1	.	TGTGCCAGCAGTTTGGTCCGGGGGTTGATCACTGAAGCTTTCTTT	CASSLVRGLITEAFF
17	TRBV5-1	.	TRBJ2-5	.	TGCGCCAGCAGCTTGAGTATGGGGGGCTTGAATCAAGAGACCCAGTACTTC	CASSLSMGGLNQETQYF
11	TRBV5-4	once	TRBJ2-1	.	TGTGCCAGCAGCTTGGAAGGCCTCCAGTTCTTC	CASSLEGLQFF
17	TRBV4-1	.	TRBJ2-7	TRBD2	TGCGCCAGCAGCCAAGATAGGGCTAGCGGGAGCCCCTACGAGCAGTACTTC	CASSQDRASGSPYEQYF
16	TRBV11-3	.	TRBJ2-1	TRBD1	TGTGCCAGCAGCCCTCCTGGGGACAGCTCCTACAATGAGCAGTTCTTC	CASSPPGDSSYNEQFF
14	TRBV28	.	TRBJ1-4	.	TGTGCCAGCAGCCAGACAGCTATAGGGGAAAAACTGTTTTTT	CASSQTAIGEKLFF
17	TRBV5-6	.	TRBJ2-3	.	TGTGCCAGCAGCTCGGTCTTTTTTACCACATACACAGATACGCAGTATTTT	CASSSVFFTTYTDTQYF
15	TRBV7-8	.	TRBJ1-4	TRBD1	TGTGCCAGCGCGGGCGCGGCCAGGGGGTATGAAAAACTGTTTTTT	CASAGAARGYEKLFF
15	TRBV11-2	.	TRBJ2-3	TRBD2	TGTGCCAGCAGCCTACCTGGGAGGGAGACCTATACGCAGTATTTT	CASSLPGRETYTQYF
18	TRBV4-1	.	TRBJ2-1	TRBD2	TGCGCCAGCAGCCAAGGAACTGGGTCTAGCGGACCCTTTTATGAGCAGTTCTTC	CASSQGTGSSGPFYEQFF
14	TRBV19	once	TRBJ1-2	.	TGTGCCAGTAATACAGGGAGTAGATCCTATGGCTACACCTTC	CASNTGSRSYGYTF
16	TRBV2	.	TRBJ2-2	TRBD1	TGTGCCAGCAGTCTCAACAGGGGTGGGTCGCCCGGGGAGCTGTTTTTT	CASSLNRGGSPGELFF
13	TRBV7-9	.	TRBJ1-1	.	TGTGCCAGCAGCCCAACAGGGTCCACTGAAGCTTTCTTT	CASSPTGSTEAFF
13	TRBV29-1	.	TRBJ1-1	.	TGCAGCGTTGCAGGGCTGACTTACACTGAAGCTTTCTTT	CSVAGLTYTEAFF
19	TRBV29-1	.	TRBJ2-2	.	.	CSVVLVMADSTSSTGELFF
14	TRBV7-9	.	TRBJ1-2	.	TGTGCCAGCAGCCGGGGGGCGCCCGGCTATGGCTACACCTTC	CASSRGAPGYGYTF
17	TRBV19	.	TRBJ2-3	TRBD2	TGTGCCAGTAGTATCGTCGGAACTAGCGGGGGCACAGATACGCAGTATTTT	CASSIVGTSGGTDTQYF
13	TRBV6-6	.	TRBJ2-3	TRBD2	TGTGCCAGCAGCCCCGGGACTAGTGATACGCAGTATTTT	CASSPGTSDTQYF
14	TRBV21-1	.	TRBJ2-7	.	TGTGCCAGCAAGGCTAGCGGAAGCTCCTACGAGCAGTACTTC	CASKASGSSYEQYF
12	TRBV27	.	TRBJ2-1	.	TGTGCCAGCAGTAAAAGGGGAAATGAGCAGTTCTTC	CASSKRGNEQFF
14	TRBV10-2	.	TRBJ2-5	.	TGCGCCAGCAACTTAGCGGTATCGGCAGAGACCCAGTACTTC	CASNLAVSAETQYF
13	TRBV19	few	TRBJ1-1	.	TGTGCCAGTAGTTGGGGAGTAGGCACTGAAGCTTTCTTT	CASSWGVGTEAFF
12	TRBV27	.	TRBJ2-2	.	TGTGCCAGCCTAGAACGATTCGGGGAGCTGTTTTTT	CASLERFGELFF
13	TRBV13	.	TRBJ1-4	.	TGTGCCAGCAGCTTGGAGGGTGAGGAAAAACTGTTTTTT	CASSLEGEEKLFF
14	TRBV7-2	.	TRBJ2-7	TRBD1	TGTGCCAGCACCCGTGGACAGGCCGATCATGTCGGCTACTTC	CASTRGQADHVGYF
12	TRBV7-8	.	TRBJ1-1	.	TGTGCCAGCAGCCCCCACCCCACTGAAGCTTTCTTT	CASSPHPTEAFF
14	TRBV9	.	TRBJ1-2	.	TGTGCCAGCAGCGTAGGAGGGGAGGGCTATGGCTACACCTTC	CASSVGGEGYGYTF
13	TRBV15	.	TRBJ2-7	.	TGTGCCACCAGCGTACGAGGGGGCTACGAGCAGTACTTC	CATSVRGGYEQYF
16	TRBV13	.	TRBJ2-1	.	TGTGCCAGCAGCTCCAACACGTTTGATTCCTACAATGAGCAGTTCTTC	CASSSNTFDSYNEQFF
15	TRBV5-5	.	TRBJ1-4	TRBD1	TGTGCCAGCAGCTTGGAGGGACAGCCTAATGAAAAACTGTTTTTT	CASSLEGQPNEKLFF
21	TRBV7-6	.	TRBJ2-1	.	TGTGCCAGCAGCTTAGTGTCTATTGCTGGGGGCGCCTTGGCGGCCTACAATGAGCAGTTCTTC	CASSLVSIAGGALAAYNEQFF